Listed below are T cell receptor beta chains from one sample, sequenced in a study of metastatic and nonmetastatic thyroid tumors. TCRdb re-analyzed the PCR reads using MiXCR. The sample lists more than 10,000 clones; roughly 30% were seen once. The sequenced sample consisted of tumor tissue. The receptors here all came from a female donor with papillary thyroid cancer or a benign thyroid nodule (not recorded which). Some clones in this sample may be carry-over from other donors' samples. The CDR3 runs from the conserved cysteine through the conserved F or W.

V	J	CDR3
TRBV2	TRBJ2-1	CASSEERKGRQFF
TRBV7-6	TRBJ1-1	CASSLSVRNRAFF
TRBV5-1	TRBJ2-3	CASSLGAGSTDTQYF
TRBV7-8	TRBJ2-7	CASSAMTSSEQYF
TRBV3-1	TRBJ2-5	CASSPIAGGETQYF
TRBV6-1	TRBJ1-2	CASRGTASRDGYTF
TRBV6-1	TRBJ1-1	CASSRDRGTEAFF
TRBV20-1	TRBJ1-2	CSASMREGSFGYTF
TRBV2	TRBJ1-2	CASSEPLLYGYTF
TRBV2	TRBJ1-4	CASSELGQFNEKLFF
TRBV20-1	TRBJ2-2	CSAARQGANTGELFF
TRBV7-8	TRBJ2-1	CASSTWTGLNYNEQFF
TRBV20-1	TRBJ1-5	CSAAKGDVEQPQHF
TRBV12-3/TRBV12-4	TRBJ1-5	CASISFSNQPHHF
TRBV12-3/TRBV12-4	TRBJ2-7	CASSRTSASSYEQYF
TRBV18	TRBJ2-7	CASSPYGQVGYEQYF
TRBV6-2/TRBV6-3	TRBJ2-1	CASSYLAAGDSYNEQFF